This TCR beta chain was found in a study of chemoradiotherapy in HPV16-positive cancers. Looking at the study overall: Candidate HPV-specific T-cell clones and common TCR motifs came from functional assays in a couple of HPV16-positive patients. Findings and limits, study-wide: Functional assays defining HPV-specific T cells used only a couple of HPV16-positive patients. Candidate HPV-specific clones and E7-related TCR motifs grew in tumor during treatment.

Concerning this clone: The antigen is unknown.

Over chemoradiotherapy, repertoires were sampled more than once. Germline CDR1 MDHEN, CDR2 SYDVKM. The CDR3 has 13 amino acids. With V trimmed by 5 bases and J by 4 bases, 3 bases remained unmatched. This table comes from immunoSEQ multiplex PCR, and its TCRdb copy is limited to in-frame clones, with some not included. The table lists some 14,000 clones, 65% to 80% of them singletons. The receptor was derived from a human donor with HPV-associated anogenital cancer. The rearrangement links TRBV28 to TRBJ1-2; TRBD1 agrees at 8 bases. The biological material was taken from a patient who underwent chemoradiotherapy. CDR3 nucleotide sequence: TGTGCCAGCAGTATACAGGGGGTCTATGGCTACACCTTC. It translates to CASSIQGVYGYTF.